The next 26 T cell receptor beta chains were all read from a single sample in a study of technical replicates of blood from a handful of donors. Produced via immunoSEQ multiplex PCR; TCRdb's table is partial and in-frame only. This repertoire shows roughly 73,000 clones, approximately 93% found once; its top ten account for approximately 0.25%. The sequencing input was T cells isolated from PBMCs. The receptors stem from a human donor in good health.

The chain employs TRBV4-2 and TRBJ2-7; 7 nucleotides agree with TRBD2. Germline V gene sequence: CDR1 LGHNA, CDR2 YNFKEQ. V was clipped by 6 bases and J by 1 base; unmatched bases: 6. This CDR3 spans 14 amino acids. This chain's CDR3 is CASSQLALSYEQYF. The CDR3 bases are TGTGCCAGCAGTCAACTAGCGCTGTCCTACGAGCAGTACTTC.

This rearrangement joins TRBV19 to TRBJ1-5; D call uncertain. The CDR3 is 11 amino acids. Germline V lookup: CDR1 LNHDA, CDR2 SQIVND (reference sequence). The V gene lost 3 bases and the J gene lost 11 bases, with 8 bases spanning the gap. The chain's CDR3 is CASSIRGTQHF. In DNA, the CDR3 is TGTGCCAGTAGTATTCGGGGAACCCAGCATTTT.

V usage is TRBV11-3 and J usage is TRBJ1-5; TRBD1 might be the D (5 bases). Trimming took 4 bases from V and 3 from J, leaving 19 bases between them. Germline CDR1 SGHNT, CDR2 YENEEA. The CDR3 runs to 17 residues. The CDR3 is CASSSRSRGTDNQPQHF. In DNA form, the CDR3 reads TGTGCCAGCAGCTCACGGAGTCGGGGGACCGACAATCAGCCCCAGCATTTT.

The genes are TRBV4-1 and TRBJ2-3; D perhaps matches TRBD2 (5 bases). The CDR3 has 15 amino acids. V lost 1 base and J lost 0, with 8 bases in between. The V gene's germline CDR1 is MGHRA and CDR2 YSYEKL. CDR3 sequence: CASSQGAASTDTQYF. CDR3 sequence (DNA): TGCGCCAGCAGCCAAGGAGCGGCTAGCACAGATACGCAGTATTTT.

This clone was seen a single time. The chain combines TRBV30 with TRBJ1-6, with D uncertain. The CDR3 loop spans 13 amino acids. Germline lookup yields CDR1 GTSNPN and CDR2 SVGIG (reference sequence). Trimming stripped 4 bases from V and 2 bases from J, with 6 bases between. The CDR3 region is CAWTRPYNSPLHF. DNA for the CDR3: TGTGCCTGGACCAGGCCCTATAATTCACCCCTCCACTTT.

The chain has TRBV6-5 and TRBJ2-5; tentatively, D is TRBD1 (5 bases). Germline V gene sequence: CDR1 MNHEY, CDR2 SVGAGI. CDR3 length: 16 residues. The V gene lost 0 bases and the J gene lost 5 bases, with 16 bases spanning the gap. The CDR3 region has the DNA TGTGCCAGCAGTTACTCCCCTGGCGCCGCAGGGGAGACCCAGTACTTC. Translated: CASSYSPGAAGETQYF.

About this clone itself: Other DNA sequences in the sample encode the same CDR3. This chain uses TRBV5-1 with TRBJ2-1, with D possibly TRBD1 on 6 matching bases. Germline-derived CDR1 and CDR2 are SGHRS and YFSETQ. The CDR3 runs 13 residues. Trimming removed 0 bases at V and 7 bases at J, with 8 bases between. The DNA of the CDR3 is TGCGCCAGCAGCTTGGGGGGGCGAAATGAGCAGTTCTTC. As protein: CASSLGGRNEQFF.

The V gene is TRBV6-6, the J gene TRBJ2-5; possible D gene TRBD2, 6 bases. This CDR3 is 14 amino acids long. V lost 2 bases and J 1 base, leaving 8 bases between the germline ends. Germline CDR1 is MNHNY and CDR2 is SVGAGI (reference sequence). CDR3 in DNA: TGTGCCAGCAGTTACGGGAGGAGCCAAGAGACCCAGTACTTC. Protein sequence: CASSYGRSQETQYF.

The chain has TRBV28 and TRBJ2-1; 11 bases agree with TRBD1. CDR1 is MDHEN and CDR2 is SYDVKM in the germline V gene. With 2 bases clipped from V and 2 bases from J, the junction kept 2 bases outside the gene matches. The CDR3 covers 16 residues. CDR3 residues: CASSLPGQGAYNEQFF. The CDR3 bases are TGTGCCAGCAGTTTACCGGGACAGGGGGCCTACAATGAGCAGTTCTTC.

This clone was observed once. The chain uses TRBV6-5 and TRBJ2-4, with 7 bases that match TRBD1. This CDR3 spans 15 amino acids. V was clipped by 6 bases and J by 0 bases; unmatched bases: 5. In germline, CDR1 is MNHEY, CDR2 SVGAGI. The CDR3 nucleotides read TGTGCCAGCAGGCTGACAGGGAGAGCCAAAAACATTCAGTACTTC. It translates to CASRLTGRAKNIQYF.

The rearrangement joins TRBV6-5 to TRBJ2-1; 7 positions match TRBD2. Germline trimming cut 2 bases from V and 4 bases from J; bases unmatched to any gene: 5. The germline gives CDR1 MNHEY, CDR2 SVGAGI. This CDR3 comprises 15 residues. CDR3 protein: CASSYGASGYNEQFF. The CDR3 DNA follows: TGTGCCAGCAGTTACGGGGCTAGCGGTTACAATGAGCAGTTCTTC.

This rearrangement joins TRBV4-1 to TRBJ2-5; 7 bases agree with TRBD1. CDR1 MGHRA and CDR2 YSYEKL come from the germline V gene. V lost 0 bases to trimming and J lost 4 bases; unmatched junction nucleotides: 2. CDR3 length equals 14 residues. The CDR3 loop reads CASSQDPGGETQYF. The CDR3, as DNA: TGCGCCAGCAGCCAAGACCCAGGGGGAGAGACCCAGTACTTC.

The chain combines TRBV19 with TRBJ1-1; TRBD1 aligns across 7 bases. This CDR3 is 15 amino acids long. With V trimmed by 7 bases and J by 1 base, 9 bases remained unmatched. In germline, CDR1 is LNHDA, CDR2 SQIVND (reference sequence). The CDR3 reads CASTRIGTANTEAFF. DNA for the CDR3: TGTGCCAGTACTAGGATCGGGACAGCGAACACTGAAGCTTTCTTT.

The J gene is TRBJ2-1, the V gene TRBV19, with D possibly matching TRBD2 (6 bases). The CDR3 is made up of 14 amino acids. Germline CDR1 reads LNHDA; CDR2 reads SQIVND (reference sequence). With 6 bases removed from V and 1 base from J, the gap between germline ends came to 10 bases. The DNA for the CDR3 is TGTGCCAGTAGGATGGAGGGGTCCTACAATGAGCAGTTCTTC. As protein: CASRMEGSYNEQFF.

The chain joins TRBV11-3 to TRBJ1-3; D gene uncertain. This CDR3 has 14 residues. CDR1 SGHNT and CDR2 YENEEA come from the germline V gene. Trimming took 5 bases from V and 3 from J, leaving 11 bases between them. CDR3 sequence: CASSQGGGGNTIYF. CDR3 nucleotide sequence: TGTGCCAGCAGCCAAGGCGGAGGTGGAAACACCATATATTTT.

The chain has TRBV6-1 and TRBJ1-5; possibly TRBD1 for D (5 bases). CDR1 and CDR2 (germline): MNHNS, SASEGT. Trimming took off 6 bases at V and 4 bases at J, with 10 bases between the two ends. The CDR3 runs 13 residues. DNA of the CDR3: TGTGCCAGCAGGTCGGACACAAATCAGCCCCAGCATTTT. Protein product: CASRSDTNQPQHF.

The rearrangement uses TRBV7-9 and TRBJ2-7; D is unclear. The V gene's germline CDR1 is SEHNR and CDR2 FQNEAQ (reference sequence). The V end was cut by 3 bases, the J end by 5 bases, with 14 bases between. The length of the CDR3 is 14 residues. CDR3 sequence: CASSFGYLANEQYF. In DNA form, the CDR3 reads TGTGCCAGCAGCTTCGGGTACTTGGCAAACGAGCAGTACTTC.

This chain connects TRBV7-6 to TRBJ2-3, with a weak D call TRBD2 (5 bases). The germline V gene encodes CDR1 SGHVS and CDR2 FNYEAQ. The CDR3 contains 13 residues. Trimming removed 5 bases at V and 13 bases at J, with 19 bases between. CDR3 loop: CASSDITGNEKYF. The CDR3 coding sequence is TGTGCCAGCAGCGACATAACCGGGAATGAGAAGTATTTT. Based on the CDR3 plus reference TRBV7-6 and TRBJ2-3, the full variable domain is GAGVSQSPRYKVTKRGQDVALRCDPISGHVSLYWYRQALGQGPEFLTYFNYEAQQDKSGLPNDRFSAERPEGSISTLTIQRTEQRDSAMYRCASSDITGNEKYFGPGTRLTVL.

The chain uses TRBV6-5 and TRBJ2-7, with 7 nucleotides matching TRBD2. Per the germline V gene, CDR1 is MNHEY and CDR2 is SVGAGI. CDR3 size: 15 residues. The ends lost 0 bases at V and 6 bases at J; junction bases unmatched: 8. The CDR3 region is CASSYSTGGLSEQYF. As DNA, the CDR3 is TGTGCCAGCAGTTACTCGACGGGGGGTTTGTCCGAGCAGTACTTC.

This chain connects TRBV5-4 to TRBJ2-1; 8 positions agree with TRBD2. Trimming at V came to 1 base and at J to 2 bases, leaving 11 bases not matched to a gene. The germline V gene encodes CDR1 SGHNT and CDR2 YYREEE (reference sequence). The CDR3 sequence is 18 residues long. The CDR3 reads CASSLFSGTSYTYNEQFF. For the CDR3, the DNA is TGTGCCAGCAGCTTGTTCTCCGGGACTAGTTACACCTACAATGAGCAGTTCTTC.

The rearrangement uses TRBV16 and TRBJ1-1; D is uncertain. The CDR3 totals 14 residues. V lost 0 bases to trimming and J lost 2 bases, with 7 bases between them. The germline V gene has CDR1 KGHSY and CDR2 FQNENV. CDR3 region: CASSQSTVNTEAFF. DNA of the CDR3: TGTGCCAGCAGCCAATCCACAGTAAACACTGAAGCTTTCTTT.

V usage is TRBV10-3 and J usage is TRBJ2-2, with a weak D call TRBD1 (6 bases). Germline V gene data show CDR1 as ENHRY and CDR2 as SYGVKD. This CDR3 contains 13 residues. Deletions cut 6 bases from V and 1 base from J, with 6 bases between. The CDR3 here is CAIRDRNTGELFF. CDR3 sequence (DNA): TGTGCCATCAGGGACAGGAACACCGGGGAGCTGTTTTTT.

The chain couples TRBV30 to TRBJ2-5, with 8 positions matching TRBD1. The J segment lost 5 bases and the V segment lost 0 bases, leaving 14 bases of the junction unmatched. Germline lookup yields CDR1 GTSNPN and CDR2 SVGIG (reference sequence). CDR3 length: 17 amino acids. DNA for the CDR3: TGTGCCTGGAGTGTTGGCTCCAGGGGGCGTACGGGGGAGACCCAGTACTTC. Translation gives CAWSVGSRGRTGETQYF.

In DNA, the CDR3 is TGTGCCAGCAGCTTGCGGGCCAGCGGGAGCTACGAGCAGTACTTC. As protein: CASSLRASGSYEQYF. This chain links TRBV5-4 with TRBJ2-7; 8 bases agree with TRBD2. Germline CDR1 SGHNT, CDR2 YYREEE (reference sequence). The trim removed 1 base at V and 3 bases at J, leaving 6 bases unmatched. The CDR3 covers 15 residues. Supplemented by reference TRBV5-4 and TRBJ2-7, the full variable domain reads ETGVTQSPTHLIKTRGQQVTLRCSSQSGHNTVSWYQQALGQGPQFIFQYYREEENGRGNFPPRFSGLQFPNYSSELNVNALELDDSALYLCASSLRASGSYEQYFGPGTRLTVT.

The chain uses TRBV6-1 and TRBJ1-1; D gene uncertain. CDR3 size: 15 residues. Trimming left V 4 bases short and J 3 bases short, with 15 bases between. Per germline, CDR1 MNHNS and CDR2 SASEGT. The CDR3 sequence: CASSARWEMDTEAFF. The CDR3, as DNA: TGTGCCAGCAGTGCCAGGTGGGAGATGGACACTGAAGCTTTCTTT.

The V and J genes are TRBV28 and TRBJ1-2; D might be TRBD1 (5 bases). V dropped 7 bases and J dropped 4 bases, with 22 bases sitting between them. This CDR3 region has 16 residues. Germline V gene data show CDR1 as MDHEN and CDR2 as SYDVKM. The CDR3 loop is CASTGREYVNVYGYTF. The CDR3 DNA reads as TGTGCCAGCACCGGCAGGGAATACGTAAACGTCTATGGCTACACCTTC.